The rows below give T cell receptor beta chains drawn from one sample of a study of blood T cell repertoires in COVID-19. The repertoire was sequenced with immunoSEQ multiplex PCR; TCRdb's copy has only in-frame clones and lacks some. Here the sample spans more than 95,000 clones, about 79% being singletons. Sequenced input: peripheral blood. All receptors come from a woman older than 75 with active or convalescent COVID-19. The CDR3 runs from the conserved cysteine through the conserved F or W. A D gene is named only where the DNA matches it firmly. Clone size is shown for a subset of rows, as once, few, many or a class of expanded clone.

clone size	D gene	V gene	J gene	CDR3 DNA	CDR3 protein
NA	NA	TRBV28	TRBJ1-1	TGTGCCAGCAGCCTCCCCAGGGACACTGAAGCTTTCTTT	CASSLPRDTEAFF
NA	TRBD1	TRBV12-3/TRBV12-4	TRBJ1-6	TGTGCCAGCACGCAGGGGGCGAGGTCACCCCTCCACTTT	CASTQGARSPLHF
NA	TRBD2	TRBV11-2	TRBJ2-7	TGTGCCAGCAGCCGGGGACTAGCGGGAGGGGGGTTGGCCGAGCAGTACTTC	CASSRGLAGGGLAEQYF
NA	NA	TRBV3-1/TRBV3-2	TRBJ1-3	TGTGCCAGCAGCCAAGAGTGGCAAACGGGAAACACCATATATTTT	CASSQEWQTGNTIYF
NA	TRBD1	TRBV2	TRBJ1-2	TGTGCCAGCAGTACCCGGGACAGGGGGTCAGGGCACACCTTC	CASSTRDRGSGHTF
once	NA	TRBV7-2	TRBJ1-1	TGTGCCAGCAGCCGGCGGGAGGGCACTGAAGCTTTCTTT	CASSRREGTEAFF
NA	NA	TRBV9	TRBJ1-3	TGTGCCAGCAGCGTAGCTATAGGCAGGGAAGGTGGAAACACCATATATTTT	CASSVAIGREGGNTIYF
NA	NA	TRBV28	TRBJ1-1	TGTGCCAGCAAATTAGAGAGGGCGGGAGCTTTCTTT	CASKLERAGAFF
few	NA	TRBV21-1	TRBJ1-4	TGTGCCAGCAGCAAAGAACGGGGGGCCAATAATGAAAAACTGTTTTTT	CASSKERGANNEKLFF
few	NA	TRBV30	TRBJ2-1	TGTGCCTGGAGTGTACGGCAACTAAAGGACAATGAGCAGTTCTTC	CAWSVRQLKDNEQFF
NA	NA	TRBV29-1	TRBJ1-2	TGCAGCGTTGAAGATCGGTCGCTTAACTATGGCTACACCTTC	CSVEDRSLNYGYTF
many	NA	TRBV28	TRBJ1-5	TGTGCCAGCAGGGGAGGGGGGAGCAATCAGCCCCAGCATTTT	CASRGGGSNQPQHF
NA	NA	TRBV28	TRBJ2-3	TGTGCCAGCAGCTACTATGCTAGCACAGATACGCAGTATTTT	CASSYYASTDTQYF
NA	TRBD2	TRBV5-6	TRBJ2-3	TGTGCCAGCAGCGGCCGACTAGCGGGAGGGTTGTATTTT	CASSGRLAGGLYF
NA	TRBD1	TRBV19	TRBJ1-5	TGTGCCAGTAGTTCGCGGACAGGAAAGTTAAATCAGCCCCAGCATTTT	CASSSRTGKLNQPQHF
NA	NA	TRBV27	TRBJ1-4	TGTGCCAGCAGTTTTACAGGGTTTAATGAAAAACTGTTTTTT	CASSFTGFNEKLFF
NA	NA	TRBV2	TRBJ1-1	TGTGCCAGCAGTGGGGGGCAGGGAGGGACTGAAGCTTTCTTT	CASSGGQGGTEAFF
NA	TRBD1	TRBV28	TRBJ1-1	TGTGCCAGCAGTAAACAGGGGTTACAAGCTTTCTTT	CASSKQGLQAFF
NA	NA	TRBV6-5	TRBJ1-5	TGTGCCAGCAGTCCCGGGACTTTCAATCAGCCCCAGCATTTT	CASSPGTFNQPQHF
NA	TRBD1	TRBV6-6	TRBJ2-4	TGTGCCAGCAGTTACGGGACAGGGAACCGGGGCATTCAGTACTTC	CASSYGTGNRGIQYF
NA	TRBD1	TRBV5-6	TRBJ1-2	TGTGCCAGCAGCTTGAGACAGGGGGACGGCTACACCTTC	CASSLRQGDGYTF
NA	NA	TRBV10-3	TRBJ1-4	TGTGCCATCAGTGAGGGTAGCACTAATGAAAAACTGTTTTTT	CAISEGSTNEKLFF
NA	TRBD1	TRBV27	TRBJ1-1	TGTGCCAGCAGATCAGGGGGAACTGAAGCTTTCTTT	CASRSGGTEAFF
NA	NA	TRBV28	TRBJ1-5	TGTGCCAGCAGTTTCACAGGGTACGGGGACAATCAGCCCCAGCATTTT	CASSFTGYGDNQPQHF
NA	NA	TRBV6-5	TRBJ2-6	TGTGCCAGCACCAGGTCCGCTGGGGCCAACGTCCTGACTTTC	CASTRSAGANVLTF
NA	TRBD1	TRBV30	TRBJ2-6	TGTGCCTGGAGTGTACTTGGGACAGGGGTCACTGGGGCCAACGTCCTGACTTTC	CAWSVLGTGVTGANVLTF
NA	TRBD2	TRBV30	TRBJ2-3	TGTGCCTGGGTAGGGACTAGCGGGGGGGTTGGGACAGATACGCAGTATTTT	CAWVGTSGGVGTDTQYF
once	NA	TRBV5-1	TRBJ2-7	TGCGCCAGTAGGCAGGCCCACGAGCAGTACTTC	CASRQAHEQYF
few	NA	TRBV7-8	TRBJ1-2	TGTGCCAGCAGCTTTTCTGAGGCAGTCTATGGCTACACCTTC	CASSFSEAVYGYTF
NA	TRBD1	TRBV5-4	TRBJ1-2	TGTGCCAGCAGCCGTCCCGGACAGGGGGGGGGCTACACCTTC	CASSRPGQGGGYTF
NA	NA	TRBV25-1	TRBJ1-1	TGTGCCAGCAGTCGGGAGGGGCGCCAGAACACTGAAGCTTTCTTT	CASSREGRQNTEAFF
NA	TRBD1	TRBV7-9	TRBJ2-5	TGTGCCAGCAGCTTAGGAGGATCAGGACAGGGTGGAGAGACCCAGTACTTC	CASSLGGSGQGGETQYF
NA	NA	TRBV4-2	TRBJ1-1	TGTGCCAGCAGCCAAGACTCCGCAGAGGGCAAGGGGAACACTGAAGCTTTCTTT	CASSQDSAEGKGNTEAFF
few	NA	TRBV5-8	TRBJ1-4	TGTGCCAGCAGCTTCGAGATGAATGAAAAACTGTTTTTT	CASSFEMNEKLFF
NA	NA	TRBV10-1	TRBJ2-1	TGCGCCAGCAGTGCAGGACTGGTCTCCTACAATGAGCAGTTCTTC	CASSAGLVSYNEQFF
NA	TRBD2	TRBV24-1	TRBJ2-3	TGTGCCACCAGTACTGGCGGGAGTATGACAGATACGCAGTATTTT	CATSTGGSMTDTQYF
NA	NA	TRBV2	TRBJ2-1	TGTGCCAGCAGGGAACGACAGGCCTCGACGGAGCAGTTCTTC	CASRERQASTEQFF